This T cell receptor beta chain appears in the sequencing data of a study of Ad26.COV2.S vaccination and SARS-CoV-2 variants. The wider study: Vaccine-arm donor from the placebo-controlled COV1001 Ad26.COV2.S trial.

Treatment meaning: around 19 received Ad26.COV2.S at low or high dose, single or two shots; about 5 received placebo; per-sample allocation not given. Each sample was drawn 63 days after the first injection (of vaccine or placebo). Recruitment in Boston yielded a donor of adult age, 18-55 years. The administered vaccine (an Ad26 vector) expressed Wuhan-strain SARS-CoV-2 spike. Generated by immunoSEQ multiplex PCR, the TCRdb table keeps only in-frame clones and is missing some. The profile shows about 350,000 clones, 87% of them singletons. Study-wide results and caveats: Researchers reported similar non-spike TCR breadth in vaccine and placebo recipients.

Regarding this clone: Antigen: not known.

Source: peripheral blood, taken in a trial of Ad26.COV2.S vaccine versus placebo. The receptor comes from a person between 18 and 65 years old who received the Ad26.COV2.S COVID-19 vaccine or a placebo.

CDR3: CASSPAGGNGYTF. The CDR3 DNA is TGTGCCAGCTCACCCGCAGGGGGGAACGGCTACACCTTC. V gene TRBV18 combines with J gene TRBJ1-2, with 7 nucleotides matching TRBD1. J lost 8 bases, V lost 3 bases, and 6 bases had no gene match. The CDR3 runs to 13 residues. The germline V gene encodes CDR1 KGHSH and CDR2 LQKENI.